The rows below give T cell receptor beta chains drawn from one sample of a study of control samples from healthy donors and cancer patients. Assay: immunoSEQ multiplex PCR; the TCRdb copy retains only in-frame clones and omits some. The sample has about 12,000 clones, roughly 94% seen once; the top ten hold over 25%. Sequenced: PBMCs. These TCRs come from an older man with head and neck cancer. The conserved cysteine and the conserved F or W are not part of the CDR3 here. The size of a clone is reported for some rows only, either as once, few or many, or as a class for expanded clones.

>TRBJ1-4|TRBV2|.
ASSYQGSNEKLF
>TRBJ2-3|TRBV11-2|.
ASSTTSGTDTQY
>TRBJ1-2|TRBV28|.
ASSLVNYGYT
>TRBJ1-6|TRBV9|few
ASSVVLGLDRRTNSPLH
>TRBJ2-1|TRBV6-5|.
ASSERGGLTEQF
>TRBJ1-4|TRBV5-1|.
ASSRSTPGTGVAEKLF
>TRBJ2-3|TRBV5-1|.
ASSFPDSTDTQY
>TRBJ2-1|TRBV15|.
ATSRKVSHGHNEQF
>TRBJ1-1|TRBV27|.
ASSTRVFGTEAF
>TRBJ1-1|TRBV6-6|.
ASSYPDGQGYTEAF
>TRBJ1-5|TRBV28|once
ASSGRGEPQH
>TRBJ1-2|TRBV18|.
ASSPRGPNYGYT
>TRBJ2-2|TRBV5-1|.
ASSLEPGGTGELF
>TRBJ2-3|TRBV10-3|.
AISAGTLRDTQY
>TRBJ2-5|TRBV9|.
ASSVHSSEQETQY
>TRBJ2-6|TRBV19|.
ASSVRGQGTSGANVLT
>TRBJ1-2|TRBV7-2|.
ASSLVADRGAVHT
>TRBJ2-4|TRBV3-1/TRBV3-2|.
ASSQGPARQGAKY
>TRBJ2-1|TRBV11-2|.
ASKGLSQILVYNEQF
>TRBJ1-1|TRBV6-5|.
ASSTGGREAF
>TRBJ1-3|TRBV1|once
TSSQVEAARRSNTIY
>TRBJ2-7|TRBV6-5|.
ASSLSGLSSYEQY
>TRBJ2-4|TRBV5-4|.
ASSPQWENIQY
>TRBJ2-3|TRBV12-3/TRBV12-4|once
ASSSQGSSQY
>TRBJ1-3|TRBV6-5|.
ASSYSPVGGNTIY
>TRBJ2-7|TRBV11-2|.
ASSLLGYEQY
>TRBJ1-2|TRBV29-1|.
SVGQGPGGGYT
>TRBJ1-1|TRBV6-2/TRBV6-3|.
ASSYFQSTEAF
>TRBJ1-1|TRBV5-6|.
ASSLGGWGNTEAF
>TRBJ1-5|TRBV10-3|.
AISVGVDQPQH
>TRBJ2-5|TRBV7-2|.
ASSLTGGGETQY
>TRBJ2-1|TRBV10-2|.
ASSESTSLEQF
>TRBJ1-1|TRBV12-3/TRBV12-4|.
ASSPQGNTEAF
>TRBJ2-3|TRBV3-1/TRBV3-2|once
ASSPTMSTDTQY
>TRBJ2-7|TRBV7-9|.
ASSLGQGTYEQY
>TRBJ2-1|TRBV5-1|.
ASSFRAAGIFDEQF
>TRBJ2-1|TRBV11-3|.
ASSLGSWGSQTYNEQF
>TRBJ2-3|TRBV5-1|once
ASSLHGGGRSDTQY
>TRBJ1-1|TRBV9|.
ASSVGDRGSIAF
>TRBJ2-1|TRBV9|.
ASSVAGRGNFDEQF
>TRBJ2-7|TRBV2|.
ASFRGWAGQIYEQY